The rows below give T cell receptor beta chains drawn from one sample of a study of CD8 T cells in ankylosing spondylitis. From the 5' RACE reads, TCRdb called clonotypes with MiXCR, one entry per CDR3 protein. Of 350,000 or so distinct CDR3 sequences listed, 6.5% to 10% are singletons. The source material was blood, either unsorted or a sorted T cell fraction (not recorded which). The source of these receptors is a male donor with ankylosing spondylitis. Both conserved end residues are part of each CDR3. Each record gives: CDR3 length, V gene, D gene, clone size, J gene, CDR3 protein, CDR3 DNA. D genes are given only for firm matches. Rows give clone size only sometimes, using once, few, many, or a class for an expanded clone.

CDR3 length: 15
V gene: TRBV27
D gene: -
clone size: -
J gene: TRBJ2-1
CDR3 protein: CASSYKRTISNEQFF
CDR3 DNA: TGTGCCAGCAGTTATAAGAGGACAATTAGCAATGAGCAGTTCTTC

CDR3 length: 12
V gene: TRBV29-1
D gene: -
clone size: many
J gene: TRBJ2-1
CDR3 protein: CSVEESPHEQFF
CDR3 DNA: TGCAGCGTTGAAGAATCACCCCATGAGCAGTTCTTC

CDR3 length: 16
V gene: TRBV7-2
D gene: TRBD2
clone size: -
J gene: TRBJ2-7
CDR3 protein: CASQTSGRAISYEQYF
CDR3 DNA: TGTGCCAGCCAGACTAGCGGGAGGGCCATCTCCTACGAGCAGTACTTC

CDR3 length: 15
V gene: TRBV28
D gene: -
clone size: few
J gene: TRBJ2-3
CDR3 protein: CASSSLRGATDTQYF
CDR3 DNA: TGTGCCAGCAGTTCCCTCCGGGGAGCCACAGATACGCAGTATTTT

CDR3 length: 12
V gene: TRBV7-9
D gene: -
clone size: -
J gene: TRBJ2-3
CDR3 protein: CASSFGGDTQYF
CDR3 DNA: TGTGCCAGCAGCTTCGGTGGAGATACGCAGTATTTT

CDR3 length: 15
V gene: TRBV12-3/TRBV12-4
D gene: -
clone size: few
J gene: TRBJ1-1
CDR3 protein: CASTPYLRVNTEAFF
CDR3 DNA: TGTGCCAGCACACCCTATTTGAGGGTAAACACTGAAGCTTTCTTT

CDR3 length: 13
V gene: TRBV6-5
D gene: TRBD1
clone size: -
J gene: TRBJ2-2
CDR3 protein: CASSWGQPGELFF
CDR3 DNA: TGTGCCAGCAGTTGGGGACAGCCCGGGGAGCTGTTTTTT

CDR3 length: 16
V gene: TRBV5-1
D gene: TRBD1
clone size: many
J gene: TRBJ2-7
CDR3 protein: CASSFRTGASEYEQYF
CDR3 DNA: TGCGCCAGCAGCTTCCGGACAGGTGCCTCTGAGTACGAGCAGTACTTC

CDR3 length: 16
V gene: TRBV29-1
D gene: -
clone size: -
J gene: TRBJ2-7
CDR3 protein: CSVARDTLRYSYEQYF
CDR3 DNA: TGCAGCGTCGCGCGGGACACCCTACGTTACTCCTACGAGCAGTACTTC

CDR3 length: 14
V gene: TRBV12-3/TRBV12-4
D gene: TRBD1
clone size: many
J gene: TRBJ1-4
CDR3 protein: CASSLDRGSEKLFF
CDR3 DNA: TGTGCCAGCAGTTTAGACAGGGGAAGTGAAAAACTGTTTTTT

CDR3 length: 14
V gene: TRBV9
D gene: -
clone size: -
J gene: TRBJ2-1
CDR3 protein: CASSVDEGYNEQFF
CDR3 DNA: TGTGCCAGCAGCGTAGATGAAGGCTACAATGAGCAGTTCTTC

CDR3 length: 16
V gene: TRBV4-3
D gene: TRBD2
clone size: -
J gene: TRBJ2-1
CDR3 protein: CASSQDVSGSYNEQFF
CDR3 DNA: TGCGCCAGCAGCCAAGATGTTAGCGGGAGCTACAATGAGCAGTTCTTC

CDR3 length: 14
V gene: TRBV13
D gene: -
clone size: few
J gene: TRBJ2-5
CDR3 protein: CASTSRDFQETQYF
CDR3 DNA: TGTGCCAGCACCTCCCGGGACTTTCAAGAGACCCAGTACTTC

CDR3 length: 15
V gene: TRBV3-1
D gene: TRBD1
clone size: few
J gene: TRBJ2-2
CDR3 protein: CASSQVHRGRRELFF
CDR3 DNA: TGTGCCAGCAGCCAAGTTCACAGGGGGCGTCGGGAGCTGTTTTTT

CDR3 length: 15
V gene: TRBV15
D gene: TRBD1
clone size: many
J gene: TRBJ2-4
CDR3 protein: CATSSGQGKGNIQYF
CDR3 DNA: TGTGCCACCAGCAGCGGACAGGGCAAGGGAAACATTCAGTACTTC

CDR3 length: 13
V gene: TRBV11-2
D gene: TRBD1
clone size: few
J gene: TRBJ1-5
CDR3 protein: CASSSERGPPQHF
CDR3 DNA: TGTGCCAGCAGTTCAGAAAGGGGGCCGCCCCAGCATTTT

CDR3 length: 13
V gene: TRBV29-1
D gene: -
clone size: -
J gene: TRBJ2-7
CDR3 protein: CSVTVQANYEQYF
CDR3 DNA: TGCAGCGTTACCGTGCAGGCGAACTACGAGCAGTACTTC

CDR3 length: 14
V gene: TRBV15
D gene: -
clone size: -
J gene: TRBJ2-3
CDR3 protein: CATSRIRGQDTQYF
CDR3 DNA: TGTGCCACCAGCAGGATCCGGGGGCAAGATACGCAGTATTTT

CDR3 length: 11
V gene: TRBV5-1
D gene: -
clone size: many
J gene: TRBJ1-2
CDR3 protein: CASRRGAGYTF
CDR3 DNA: TGCGCCAGCAGACGAGGGGCCGGCTACACCTTC

CDR3 length: 15
V gene: TRBV20-1
D gene: TRBD1
clone size: few
J gene: TRBJ1-2
CDR3 protein: CSAKEGQTPFYGYTF
CDR3 DNA: TGCAGTGCTAAAGAGGGACAGACCCCGTTCTATGGCTACACCTTC

CDR3 length: 15
V gene: TRBV5-1
D gene: TRBD1
clone size: few
J gene: TRBJ2-1
CDR3 protein: CASSAGQGFYNEQFF
CDR3 DNA: TGCGCCAGCAGCGCCGGACAGGGCTTCTACAATGAGCAGTTCTTC

CDR3 length: 16
V gene: TRBV3-1
D gene: TRBD2
clone size: few
J gene: TRBJ2-1
CDR3 protein: CASSPWSGDVKNEQFF
CDR3 DNA: TGTGCCAGCAGCCCCTGGAGCGGGGACGTGAAGAATGAGCAGTTCTTC

CDR3 length: 16
V gene: TRBV5-1
D gene: -
clone size: -
J gene: TRBJ2-3
CDR3 protein: CASSASWTKNTDTQYF
CDR3 DNA: TGCGCCAGCAGCGCGTCGTGGACGAAAAACACAGATACGCAGTATTTT

CDR3 length: 12
V gene: TRBV20-1
D gene: TRBD1
clone size: -
J gene: TRBJ2-7
CDR3 protein: CRADRGADEQYF
CDR3 DNA: TGCAGAGCGGACAGGGGTGCTGACGAGCAGTACTTC

CDR3 length: 14
V gene: TRBV27
D gene: -
clone size: many
J gene: TRBJ2-3
CDR3 protein: CASSSRTGTDTQYF
CDR3 DNA: TGTGCCAGCAGTTCTCGTACCGGCACAGATACGCAGTATTTT

CDR3 length: 14
V gene: TRBV7-9
D gene: TRBD2
clone size: many
J gene: TRBJ2-7
CDR3 protein: CASSSGLASGEQYF
CDR3 DNA: TGTGCCAGCAGCTCGGGACTAGCGTCTGGAGAGCAGTACTTC

CDR3 length: 16
V gene: TRBV7-9
D gene: TRBD2
clone size: -
J gene: TRBJ2-7
CDR3 protein: CASSPRLAATPYEQYF
CDR3 DNA: TGTGCCAGCAGTCCAAGACTAGCGGCCACCCCCTACGAGCAGTACTTC

CDR3 length: 13
V gene: TRBV29-1
D gene: -
clone size: many
J gene: TRBJ1-5
CDR3 protein: CSVQQGPLQPQHF
CDR3 DNA: TGCAGCGTTCAACAGGGCCCCCTTCAGCCCCAGCATTTT

CDR3 length: 14
V gene: TRBV6-1
D gene: -
clone size: few
J gene: TRBJ2-7
CDR3 protein: CASSELGREYEQYF
CDR3 DNA: TGTGCCAGCAGTGAATTGGGGAGAGAATACGAGCAGTACTTC

CDR3 length: 15
V gene: TRBV14
D gene: TRBD1
clone size: many
J gene: TRBJ2-1
CDR3 protein: CASSQARQGSGEQFF
CDR3 DNA: TGTGCCAGCAGCCAAGCCAGACAGGGGTCAGGTGAGCAGTTCTTC

CDR3 length: 16
V gene: TRBV21-1
D gene: -
clone size: few
J gene: TRBJ1-1
CDR3 protein: CASSNLIKQVNTEAFF
CDR3 DNA: TGTGCCAGCAGCAACCTAATCAAACAGGTGAACACTGAAGCTTTCTTT

CDR3 length: 14
V gene: TRBV20-1
D gene: -
clone size: -
J gene: TRBJ1-5
CDR3 protein: CSAEEGPNSQPQHF
CDR3 DNA: TGCAGTGCGGAGGAGGGACCTAATAGCCAGCCCCAGCATTTT

CDR3 length: 14
V gene: TRBV20-1
D gene: -
clone size: few
J gene: TRBJ1-1
CDR3 protein: CSASRRLWNTEAFF
CDR3 DNA: TGCAGTGCTAGTAGGCGACTCTGGAACACTGAAGCTTTCTTT

CDR3 length: 14
V gene: TRBV20-1
D gene: TRBD2
clone size: -
J gene: TRBJ2-3
CDR3 protein: CSAVLGLGTDTQYF
CDR3 DNA: TGCAGTGCTGTTTTGGGACTAGGCACAGATACGCAGTATTTT

CDR3 length: 13
V gene: TRBV7-9
D gene: -
clone size: many
J gene: TRBJ2-3
CDR3 protein: CASSSRWDEGQYF
CDR3 DNA: TGTGCCAGCAGCTCCCGATGGGACGAGGGGCAGTATTTT

CDR3 length: 12
V gene: TRBV29-1
D gene: TRBD1
clone size: many
J gene: TRBJ2-1
CDR3 protein: CSLRTGMNEQFF
CDR3 DNA: TGCAGCCTCCGGACAGGGATGAATGAGCAGTTCTTC

CDR3 length: 14
V gene: TRBV20-1
D gene: -
clone size: -
J gene: TRBJ2-1
CDR3 protein: CSVWFGSSYNEQFF
CDR3 DNA: TGCAGTGTTTGGTTTGGGAGCTCCTACAATGAGCAGTTCTTC

CDR3 length: 12
V gene: TRBV11-2
D gene: -
clone size: -
J gene: TRBJ2-1
CDR3 protein: CASTFLREEQFF
CDR3 DNA: TGTGCCAGCACCTTCTTGAGGGAAGAGCAGTTCTTC

CDR3 length: 15
V gene: TRBV12-3/TRBV12-4
D gene: TRBD1
clone size: few
J gene: TRBJ2-2
CDR3 protein: CASSGPGQGTGELFF
CDR3 DNA: TGTGCCAGCAGTGGTCCGGGACAGGGGACCGGGGAGCTGTTTTTT

CDR3 length: 13
V gene: TRBV15
D gene: -
clone size: -
J gene: TRBJ2-7
CDR3 protein: CATSSDSSYEQYF
CDR3 DNA: TGTGCCACCTCCTCGGACAGCTCCTACGAGCAGTACTTC

CDR3 length: 13
V gene: TRBV24-1
D gene: -
clone size: many
J gene: TRBJ1-1
CDR3 protein: CATSDPTNTEAFF
CDR3 DNA: TGTGCCACCAGTGATCCTACGAACACTGAAGCTTTCTTT

CDR3 length: 14
V gene: TRBV4-1
D gene: TRBD2
clone size: -
J gene: TRBJ2-1
CDR3 protein: CASSGTTSYNEQFF
CDR3 DNA: TGCGCCAGCAGTGGGACTACATCCTACAATGAGCAGTTCTTC

CDR3 length: 14
V gene: TRBV28
D gene: -
clone size: -
J gene: TRBJ2-3
CDR3 protein: CASSPWRTGDTQYF
CDR3 DNA: TGTGCCAGCAGTCCGTGGCGGACGGGAGATACGCAGTATTTT

CDR3 length: 17
V gene: TRBV20-1
D gene: TRBD2
clone size: few
J gene: TRBJ2-5
CDR3 protein: CSATLTSGRAPKETQYF
CDR3 DNA: TGCAGTGCTACGCTCACTAGCGGGAGAGCGCCCAAAGAGACCCAGTACTTC

CDR3 length: 15
V gene: TRBV4-3
D gene: -
clone size: -
J gene: TRBJ2-1
CDR3 protein: CASSQEATTYNEQFF
CDR3 DNA: TGCGCCAGCAGCCAAGAAGCCACCACCTACAATGAGCAGTTCTTC

CDR3 length: 13
V gene: TRBV18
D gene: -
clone size: -
J gene: TRBJ2-5
CDR3 protein: CASSPLSSETQYF
CDR3 DNA: TGTGCCAGCTCACCCCTGAGTAGCGAGACCCAGTACTTC

CDR3 length: 14
V gene: TRBV18
D gene: TRBD1
clone size: few
J gene: TRBJ2-1
CDR3 protein: CASEPGTESNEQFF
CDR3 DNA: TGTGCCAGCGAACCCGGGACAGAGTCCAATGAGCAGTTCTTC

CDR3 length: 15
V gene: TRBV5-1
D gene: TRBD2
clone size: many
J gene: TRBJ2-1
CDR3 protein: CASSWTSGRAGEQFF
CDR3 DNA: TGCGCCAGCAGCTGGACTAGCGGGAGGGCGGGAGAGCAGTTCTTC

CDR3 length: 17
V gene: TRBV6-4
D gene: -
clone size: many
J gene: TRBJ1-6
CDR3 protein: CASGPMATNSYNSPLHF
CDR3 DNA: TGTGCCAGCGGTCCCATGGCGACCAACTCCTATAATTCACCCCTCCACTTT

CDR3 length: 13
V gene: TRBV7-6
D gene: -
clone size: few
J gene: TRBJ2-5
CDR3 protein: CASSLADMETQYF
CDR3 DNA: TGTGCCAGCAGCTTAGCGGACATGGAGACCCAGTACTTC

CDR3 length: 17
V gene: TRBV7-2
D gene: TRBD1
clone size: -
J gene: TRBJ2-3
CDR3 protein: CASSRSGTGVGADTQYF
CDR3 DNA: TGTGCCAGCAGCCGCTCCGGGACAGGGGTTGGTGCAGATACGCAGTATTTT

CDR3 length: 13
V gene: TRBV7-6
D gene: -
clone size: few
J gene: TRBJ2-1
CDR3 protein: CASRAGPYNEQFF
CDR3 DNA: TGTGCCAGCAGGGCCGGGCCCTACAATGAGCAGTTCTTC

CDR3 length: 16
V gene: TRBV4-3
D gene: TRBD1
clone size: -
J gene: TRBJ2-1
CDR3 protein: CASSQQQGAPYNEQFF
CDR3 DNA: TGCGCCAGCAGCCAACAACAGGGGGCCCCCTACAATGAGCAGTTCTTC

CDR3 length: 16
V gene: TRBV7-9
D gene: -
clone size: -
J gene: TRBJ1-2
CDR3 protein: CASSFRRLTGPYGYTF
CDR3 DNA: TGTGCCAGCAGCTTCCGTCGCCTTACAGGCCCGTATGGCTACACCTTC

CDR3 length: 14
V gene: TRBV9
D gene: -
clone size: many
J gene: TRBJ2-3
CDR3 protein: CASSVGGGRDTQYF
CDR3 DNA: TGTGCCAGCAGCGTAGGTGGCGGTCGGGATACGCAGTATTTT

CDR3 length: 14
V gene: TRBV4-1
D gene: TRBD1
clone size: many
J gene: TRBJ2-1
CDR3 protein: CASSQGDRPNEQFF
CDR3 DNA: TGCGCCAGCAGCCAAGGGGACAGGCCGAATGAGCAGTTCTTC

CDR3 length: 13
V gene: TRBV29-1
D gene: TRBD2
clone size: many
J gene: TRBJ2-3
CDR3 protein: CSAEREGPDTQYF
CDR3 DNA: TGCAGCGCTGAGCGGGAGGGGCCAGATACGCAGTATTTT

CDR3 length: 14
V gene: TRBV20-1
D gene: -
clone size: few
J gene: TRBJ1-3
CDR3 protein: CSARVAGAGNTIYF
CDR3 DNA: TGCAGTGCTAGGGTCGCCGGGGCTGGAAACACCATATATTTT

CDR3 length: 12
V gene: TRBV10-2
D gene: -
clone size: few
J gene: TRBJ1-1
CDR3 protein: CASGATNTEAFF
CDR3 DNA: TGCGCCAGCGGAGCCACGAACACTGAAGCTTTCTTT